This T cell receptor beta chain was recovered during a study of CD8 T cells in Susac syndrome (dated by TCRdb to between 2018 and 2021). In terms of the full investigation: Of the Susac syndrome patients who were sequenced, six had clinically active disease and roughly eight were in clinical remission. At the time of blood withdrawal, Susac syndrome patients were either therapy-naive, taking corticosteroids (with some also receiving IVIg), or on IVIg alone. Whether CD8+ T cell activation and differentiation in Susac syndrome was antigen driven was tested using repertoire sequencing. General conclusions and limits of the study: No clonal expansion was detected in the CD4+ T cell repertoire of Susac syndrome patients. The number of individuals in the TCR sequencing and HLA analysis was recognized as being relatively small.

From the germline V gene, CDR1 is SNHLY and CDR2 is FYNNEI. Including cysteine and phenylalanine, the CDR3 has 16 amino acids. Just CDR3 DNA is preserved here, 48 bases in frame from base 1. V is cut by 4 bases and J by 0 bases, and the space between the germline ends is 10 bases. High-throughput TCR beta sequencing profiled peripheral blood CD8+ and CD4+ T cells from healthy donors, Susac syndrome patients and multiple sclerosis patients. Susac syndrome patients met recently defined diagnostic criteria for definite or probable disease. Bulk CD8+ and CD4+ T cells were purified by magnetic negative isolation, while CD8+ TEMRA cells were enriched using FACS. Blood was collected in EDTA tubes and processed within 24 hours, with PBMCs isolated through density gradient centrifugation. PBMCs intended for TCR sequencing were frozen in liquid nitrogen and were later thawed in a 37 degrees C water bath. The sorted or isolated CD4+, CD8+ and CD8+ TEMRA cells had a purity of 90% or higher.

About this clonotype: Which antigen it targets is not known. No base-level quality is on record; no much larger clone is a single base apart.

RNA was extracted using the RNeasy kit, and roughly 0.45 to 1 microgram was reverse transcribed with random hexamers. The immunoSEQ multiplex PCR assay, covering 54 Vbeta and 13 Jbeta segments, was used to amplify TCR beta CDR3 regions. PCR amplification bias was corrected using a synthetic template baseline for primer optimization and computational correction. Per the source publication's procedure: Reads were assigned to V, D and J genes according to IMGT and analyzed in immunoSEQ Analyzer, with only productive sequences retained. Clonality was calculated as one minus the Shannon entropy normalized by log2 of the number of productive unique sequences. For each patient and control, public and private clones were evaluated within the 100 most prevalent clones. A clone was defined as Susac-specific if it was absent from the healthy and MS cohorts, from 1052 published viral clones and from other ImmuneACCESS disease sequences. In-frame beta chains were kept once TCRdb had trimmed the public reads at Q25 with fastp and called clones with MiXCR. Rows merge per CDR3 protein into single entries with the most common DNA and genes. The V and J calls reflect TCRdb's pipeline rather than the authors' work. In all, the sample holds about 120,000 distinct CDR3 sequences, and roughly 95% of those were seen once. The leading ten clones occupy less than 0.15% of the sample.

The sequencing sample was made of CD4+ T cells from PBMCs. The chain links TRBV2 with TRBJ2-6, with the D gene not confidently named. The sequence derives from a human donor with Susac syndrome. The DNA is TGTGCCAGCAGTGTCTCCATAAACTCTGGGGCCAACGTCCTGACTTTC. This is translated as CASSVSINSGANVLTF.